The sequence of this T cell receptor (beta chain) was determined in a study of T-cell reconstitution after alpha-beta-depleted transplantation in children. For TCRbeta, the library was prepared with unique molecular identifiers. Each CDR3 protein is one row after TCRdb ran MiXCR on the PCR reads. The sample has 500,000 or so distinct CDR3 sequences; approximately 30% are singletons. CDR1 and CDR2 from the germline V gene are SEHNR and FQNEAQ (reference sequence). The CDR3 runs 16 residues. Between the trimmed V and J ends, which lost 5 bases and 7 bases, there was a span of 21 bases. The sequence derives from a human donor who donated a stem cell graft to a child with aplastic anemia. Sequenced material: PBMCs from the stem cell graft donor, taken from the stem cell graft. J is TRBJ1-5 and V is TRBV7-9; D might be TRBD1 (5 bases). CDR3 nucleotide sequence: TGTGCCAGCAGCGCGACTGGTGAGGGGCCGGGACAGCCCCAGCATTTT. It is translated as CASSATGEGPGQPQHF.